This TCR beta chain was sequenced for a study of T cell changes during pregnancy in multiple sclerosis. Germline loops: CDR1 SGHAT, CDR2 FQNNGV. V dropped 5 bases and J dropped 4; count of bases not matched to a gene: 12. The CDR3 spans 16 residues. Clones were read by immunoSEQ multiplex PCR, and TCRdb kept only the in-frame ones, dropping some. The data contain some 43,000 clones, 90% to 95% of them singletons. This chain links TRBV11-2 with TRBJ2-3, with 7 bases aligning to TRBD2. This specimen consisted of CD8+ T cells from peripheral blood mononuclear cells, obtained in the third trimester of pregnancy. This sequence was found in a female donor with multiple sclerosis, enrolled in a pregnancy study. The CDR3 nucleotides are TGTGCCAGCAGCACTACCGCGGGAGTGAGGGCAGATACGCAGTATTTT. Its translation: CASSTTAGVRADTQYF. Combining the CDR3 with reference TRBV11-2 and TRBJ2-3 gives the whole variable domain EAGVAQSPRYKIIEKRQSVAFWCNPISGHATLYWYQQILGQGPKLLIQFQNNGVVDDSQLPKDRFSAERLKGVDSTLKIQPAKLEDSAVYLCASSTTAGVRADTQYFGPGTRLTVL.